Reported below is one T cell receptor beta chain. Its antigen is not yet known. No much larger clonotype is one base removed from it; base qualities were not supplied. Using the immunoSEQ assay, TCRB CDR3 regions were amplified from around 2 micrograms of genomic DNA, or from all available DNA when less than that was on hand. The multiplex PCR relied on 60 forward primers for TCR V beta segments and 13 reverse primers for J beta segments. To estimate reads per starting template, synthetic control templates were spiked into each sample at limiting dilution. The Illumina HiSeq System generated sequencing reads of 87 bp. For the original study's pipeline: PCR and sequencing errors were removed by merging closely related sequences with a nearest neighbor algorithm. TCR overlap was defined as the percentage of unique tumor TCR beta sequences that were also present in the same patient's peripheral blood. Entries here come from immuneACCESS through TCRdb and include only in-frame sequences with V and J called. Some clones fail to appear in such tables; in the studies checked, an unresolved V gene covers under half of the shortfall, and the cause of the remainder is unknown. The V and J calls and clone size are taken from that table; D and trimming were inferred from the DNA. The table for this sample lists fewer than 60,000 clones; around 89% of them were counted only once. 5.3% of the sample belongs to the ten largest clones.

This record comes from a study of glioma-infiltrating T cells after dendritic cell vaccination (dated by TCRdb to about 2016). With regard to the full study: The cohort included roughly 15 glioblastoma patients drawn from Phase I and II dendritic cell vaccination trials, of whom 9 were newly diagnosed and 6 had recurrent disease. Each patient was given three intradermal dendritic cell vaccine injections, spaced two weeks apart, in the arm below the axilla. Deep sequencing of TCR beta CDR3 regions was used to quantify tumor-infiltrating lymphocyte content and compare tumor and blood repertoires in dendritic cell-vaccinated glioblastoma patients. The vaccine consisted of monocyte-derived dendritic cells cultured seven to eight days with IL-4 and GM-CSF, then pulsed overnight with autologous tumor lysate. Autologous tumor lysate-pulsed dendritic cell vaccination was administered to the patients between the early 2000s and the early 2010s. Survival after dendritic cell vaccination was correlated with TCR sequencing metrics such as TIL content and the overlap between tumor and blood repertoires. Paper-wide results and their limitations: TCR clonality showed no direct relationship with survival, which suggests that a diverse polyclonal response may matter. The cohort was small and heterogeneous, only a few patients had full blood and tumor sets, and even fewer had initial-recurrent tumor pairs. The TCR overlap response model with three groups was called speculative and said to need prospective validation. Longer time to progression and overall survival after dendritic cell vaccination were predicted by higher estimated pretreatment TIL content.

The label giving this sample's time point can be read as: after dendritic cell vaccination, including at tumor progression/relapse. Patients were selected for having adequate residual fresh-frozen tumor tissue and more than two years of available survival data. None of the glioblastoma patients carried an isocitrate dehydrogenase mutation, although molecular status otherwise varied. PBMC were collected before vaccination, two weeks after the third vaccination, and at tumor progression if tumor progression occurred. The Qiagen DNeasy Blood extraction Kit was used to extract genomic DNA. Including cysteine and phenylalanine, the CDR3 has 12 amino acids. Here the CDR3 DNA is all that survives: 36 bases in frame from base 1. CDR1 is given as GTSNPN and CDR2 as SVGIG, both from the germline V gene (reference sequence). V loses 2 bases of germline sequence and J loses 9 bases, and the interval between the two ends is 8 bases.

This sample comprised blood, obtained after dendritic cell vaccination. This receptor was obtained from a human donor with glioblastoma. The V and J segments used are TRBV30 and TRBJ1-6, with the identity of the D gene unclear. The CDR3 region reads CAWSQQASPLHF. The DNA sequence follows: TGTGCCTGGAGTCAGCAGGCTTCACCCCTCCACTTT.